The clone carrying this T cell receptor beta chain was detected only a few times. No antigen is known for it. This sample was taken from a study of beta chain features in type 1 diabetes. Study-wide results and caveats: Reduced insertions and increased deletions marked VDJ junctions in type 1 diabetes patients. In all four CD4+ subsets, TCRB CDR3 length was significantly, moderately reduced in type 1 diabetes.

Every isolated RNA sample was fully reverse transcribed, so sequencing captured expressed TCRB transcripts. The method was immunoSEQ multiplex PCR; TCRdb's version includes in-frame clones alone and lacks a portion of them. The sample carries about 150,000 clones, approximately 8.1% recorded once. This receptor was obtained from a man aged 18 to 30 in good health. Sequenced input: central memory CD4+ T cells from blood.

As DNA, the CDR3 is TGTGCCAGCAGCTCCCCGGGACAGGGGTATGGCGGGGAGCTGTTTTTT. Amino acid sequence: CASSSPGQGYGGELFF. The chain uses TRBV7-9 and TRBJ2-2, with TRBD1 matching over 10 bases. CDR1 and CDR2 (germline): SEHNR, FQNEAQ (reference sequence). V lost 4 bases, J lost 7 bases, and 9 bases stayed unmatched. The CDR3 sequence is 16 residues long. Full variable domain (missing parts from reference TRBV7-9 and TRBJ2-2): DTGVSQNPRHKITKRGQNVTFRCDPISEHNRLYWYRQTLGQGPEFLTYFQNEAQLEKSRLLSDRFSAERPKGSFSTLEIQRTEQGDSAMYLCASSSPGQGYGGELFFGEGSRLTVL.